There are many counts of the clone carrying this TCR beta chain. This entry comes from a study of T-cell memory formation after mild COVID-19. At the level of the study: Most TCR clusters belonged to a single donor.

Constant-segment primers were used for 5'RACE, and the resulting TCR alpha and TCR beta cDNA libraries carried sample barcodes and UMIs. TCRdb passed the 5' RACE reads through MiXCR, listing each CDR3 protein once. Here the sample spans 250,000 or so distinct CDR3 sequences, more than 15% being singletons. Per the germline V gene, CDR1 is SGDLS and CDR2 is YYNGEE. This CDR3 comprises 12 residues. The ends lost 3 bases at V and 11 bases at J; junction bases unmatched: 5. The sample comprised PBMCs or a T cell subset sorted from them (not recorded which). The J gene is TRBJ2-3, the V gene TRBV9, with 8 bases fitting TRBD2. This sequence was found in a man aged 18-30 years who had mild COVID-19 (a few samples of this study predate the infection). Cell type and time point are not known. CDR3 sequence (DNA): TGTGCCAGCAGCGCCGGGACTAGACAGCAGTATTTT. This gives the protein CASSAGTRQQYF.